The 10 T cell receptor beta chains listed next were all sequenced from one sample in a study of blood T cell repertoires in COVID-19. Some clones are missing from TCRdb's copy, which holds only in-frame ones; the method was immunoSEQ multiplex PCR. This table has approximately 27,000 clones, 88% appearing once. Source material: peripheral blood. The source is a woman aged 45 to 65 with active COVID-19.

V and J are TRBV14 and TRBJ1-1, with 11 bases that match TRBD1. With V trimmed by 3 bases and J by 5 bases, 5 bases remained unmatched. Per the germline V gene, CDR1 is SGHDN and CDR2 is FVKESK. The CDR3 runs 15 residues. CDR3 in amino acids: CASSQDRGQWTEAFF. The CDR3 DNA sequence: TGTGCCAGCAGCCAGGACAGGGGGCAGTGGACTGAAGCTTTCTTT.

This chain uses TRBV4-1 with TRBJ2-1; TRBD2 might be the D (8 bases). The CDR3 is made up of 15 amino acids. The germline gives CDR1 MGHRA, CDR2 YSYEKL. The V and J ends lost 6 bases and 6 bases respectively, with 18 bases between them. CDR3 region: CASRGGLAGSNEQFF. The CDR3 DNA reads as TGCGCCAGCAGAGGGGGCCTAGCGGGTTCCAATGAGCAGTTCTTC.

This sequence joins TRBV21-1 and TRBJ2-5; the table's D call, TRBD1, has no DNA check behind it. TRBV21-1 represents a pseudogene. The CDR3 spans 13 residues. Here the CDR3 reads CASSLQGPETQYF. As DNA, the CDR3 is TGTGCCAGCAGTCTACAGGGGCCAGAGACCCAGTACTTC.

Written as DNA, the CDR3 is TGTGCCAGCAGTGAATTTGTTAGCGGGTACGAGCAGTACTTC. It codes for CASSEFVSGYEQYF. The chain has TRBV25-1 and TRBJ2-7; TRBD2 matches at 7 bases. Germline V gene lookup returns CDR1 MGHDK and CDR2 SYGVNS. CDR3 length: 14 residues. V was clipped by 1 base and J by 4 bases; unmatched bases: 4.

The gene calls are TRBV6-5 and TRBJ2-7; 7 bases match TRBD2. Trimming at V came to 0 bases and at J to 3 bases, leaving 5 bases not matched to a gene. CDR3 length equals 15 residues. CDR1 is MNHEY and CDR2 is SVGAGI in the germline V gene. The CDR3 bases are TGTGCCAGCAGTTACTCGTGGGAGGGAGGCTACGAGCAGTACTTC. It is translated as CASSYSWEGGYEQYF.

This chain uses TRBV5-1 with TRBJ1-5; TRBD1 is a possible D gene (5 bases). The CDR3 runs 14 residues. Germline V lookup: CDR1 SGHRS, CDR2 YFSETQ. V shed 4 bases and J shed 6 bases, with 14 bases lying between them. The CDR3 DNA follows: TGCGCCAGCAGCCCCGGGGGTTCAGGTCAGCCCCAGCATTTT. The encoded protein is CASSPGGSGQPQHF.

CDR3 residues: CASSPDRVSAEQYF. DNA for the CDR3: TGTGCCAGCAGTCCGGACAGGGTATCCGCCGAGCAGTACTTC. This chain connects TRBV7-9 to TRBJ2-7; 8 positions match TRBD1. Germline V gene data show CDR1 as SEHNR and CDR2 as FQNEAQ (reference sequence). This CDR3 is built from 14 residues. V shed 6 bases, J shed 6 bases, and the junction held 10 bases outside the gene matches. Full variable domain (outside the CDR3, taken from reference TRBV7-9 and TRBJ2-7): DTGVSQNPRHKITKRGQNVTFRCDPISEHNRLYWYRQTLGQGPEFLTYFQNEAQLEKSRLLSDRFSAERPKGSFSTLEIQRTEQGDSAMYLCASSPDRVSAEQYFGPGTRLTVT.

The J gene is TRBJ2-1, the V gene TRBV5-4; tentative D call: TRBD2 (5 bases). CDR1 SGHNT and CDR2 YYREEE come from the germline V gene (reference sequence). There are 16 residues in the CDR3. Deletions cut 0 bases from V and 0 bases from J, with 10 bases between. The CDR3 DNA reads TGTGCCAGCAGCTTGGGAGGGTTTAGCTCCTACAATGAGCAGTTCTTC. This sequence encodes CASSLGGFSSYNEQFF.

This rearrangement joins TRBV6-5 to TRBJ2-1; TRBD2 agrees at 8 bases. CDR1 and CDR2 (germline): MNHEY, SVGAGI. This CDR3 comprises 13 residues. The J segment lost 6 bases and the V segment lost 5 bases, leaving 3 bases of the junction unmatched. The CDR3 DNA is TGTGCCAGCAGTACGGGGACTAGCAATGAGCAGTTCTTC. It yields the protein CASSTGTSNEQFF.

As concerns this clone: One end of the junction varies from germline; a read error may be responsible. This chain joins TRBV19 and TRBJ1-1; 11 nucleotides agree with TRBD1. Germline CDR1 reads LNHDA; CDR2 reads SQIVND (reference sequence). The CDR3 extends over 15 amino acids. This CDR3 reads CASIIGQGARTEAFF. CDR3 DNA sequence: TGTGCCAGTATTATAGGACAGGGGGCGCGAACTGAAGCTTTCTTT.